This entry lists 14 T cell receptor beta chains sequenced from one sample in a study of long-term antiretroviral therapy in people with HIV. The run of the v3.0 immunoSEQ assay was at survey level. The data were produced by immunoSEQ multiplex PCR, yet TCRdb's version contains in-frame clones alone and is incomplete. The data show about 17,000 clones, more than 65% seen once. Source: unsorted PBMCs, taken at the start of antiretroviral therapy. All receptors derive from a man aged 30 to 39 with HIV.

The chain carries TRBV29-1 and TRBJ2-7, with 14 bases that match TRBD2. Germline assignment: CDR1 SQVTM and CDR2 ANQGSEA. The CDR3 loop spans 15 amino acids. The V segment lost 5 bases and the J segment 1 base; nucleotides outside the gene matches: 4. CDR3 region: CSVRTSGRSSYEQYF. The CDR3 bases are TGCAGCGTTAGGACTAGCGGGAGGTCTTCCTACGAGCAGTACTTC.

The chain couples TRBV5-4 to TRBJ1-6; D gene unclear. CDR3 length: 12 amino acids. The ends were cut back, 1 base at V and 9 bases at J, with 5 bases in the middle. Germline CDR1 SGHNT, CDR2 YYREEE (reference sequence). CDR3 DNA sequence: TGTGCCAGCAGCTTGCCCGGTTCACCCCTCCACTTT. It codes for CASSLPGSPLHF. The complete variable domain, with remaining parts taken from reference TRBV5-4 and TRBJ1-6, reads ETGVTQSPTHLIKTRGQQVTLRCSSQSGHNTVSWYQQALGQGPQFIFQYYREEENGRGNFPPRFSGLQFPNYSSELNVNALELDDSALYLCASSLPGSPLHFGNGTRLTVT.

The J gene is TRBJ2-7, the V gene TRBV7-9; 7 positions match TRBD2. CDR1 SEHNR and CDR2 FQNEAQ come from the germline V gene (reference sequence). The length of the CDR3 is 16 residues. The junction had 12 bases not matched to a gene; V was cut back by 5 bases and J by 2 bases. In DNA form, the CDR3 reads TGTGCCAGCAGCCCTCAGCGGCGGGAGCGAGCCTACGAGCAGTACTTC. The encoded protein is CASSPQRRERAYEQYF.

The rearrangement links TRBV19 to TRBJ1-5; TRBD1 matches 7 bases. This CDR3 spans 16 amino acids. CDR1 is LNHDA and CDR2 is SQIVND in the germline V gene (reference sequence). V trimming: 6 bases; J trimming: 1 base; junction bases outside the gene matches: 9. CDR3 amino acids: CASRRQGQGSNQPQHF. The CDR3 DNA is TGTGCCAGTAGGAGACAGGGCCAGGGGAGCAATCAGCCCCAGCATTTT.

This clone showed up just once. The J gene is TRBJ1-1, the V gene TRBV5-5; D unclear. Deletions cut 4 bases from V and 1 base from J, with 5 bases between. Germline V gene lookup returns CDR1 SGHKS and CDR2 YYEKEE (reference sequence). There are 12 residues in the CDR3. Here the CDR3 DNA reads TGTGCCAGCAGCCCCACGAACACTGAAGCTTTCTTT. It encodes CASSPTNTEAFF.

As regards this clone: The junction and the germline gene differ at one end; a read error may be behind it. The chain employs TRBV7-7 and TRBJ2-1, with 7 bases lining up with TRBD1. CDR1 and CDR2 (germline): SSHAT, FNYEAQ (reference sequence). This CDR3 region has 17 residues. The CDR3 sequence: CASSLTVNRGRNNEQFF. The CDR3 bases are TGTGCTAGCAGCTTAACAGTGAACAGGGGACGAAACAATGAGCAGTTCTTC.

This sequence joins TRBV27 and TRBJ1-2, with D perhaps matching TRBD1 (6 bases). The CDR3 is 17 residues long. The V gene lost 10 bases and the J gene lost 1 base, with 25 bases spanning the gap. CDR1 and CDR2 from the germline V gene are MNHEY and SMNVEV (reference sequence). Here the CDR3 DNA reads TGTGCCATCAAAAACCAGTTCTTGGACAGAGTTAACTATGGCTACACCTTC. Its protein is CAIKNQFLDRVNYGYTF.

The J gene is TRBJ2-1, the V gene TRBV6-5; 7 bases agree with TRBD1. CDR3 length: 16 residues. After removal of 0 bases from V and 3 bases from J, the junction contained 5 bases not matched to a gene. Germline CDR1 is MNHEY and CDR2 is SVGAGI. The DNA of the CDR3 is TGTGCCAGCAGTTACTCTCGGACAGGCTACTACAATGAGCAGTTCTTC. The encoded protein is CASSYSRTGYYNEQFF.

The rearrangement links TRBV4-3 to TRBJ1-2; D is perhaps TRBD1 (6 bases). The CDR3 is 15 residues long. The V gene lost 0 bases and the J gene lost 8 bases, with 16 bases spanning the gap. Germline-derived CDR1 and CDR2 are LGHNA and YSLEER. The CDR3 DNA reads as TGCGCCAGCAGCCAAGAGGGACAAGGGAGGGGGGGCTACACCTTC. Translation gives CASSQEGQGRGGYTF.

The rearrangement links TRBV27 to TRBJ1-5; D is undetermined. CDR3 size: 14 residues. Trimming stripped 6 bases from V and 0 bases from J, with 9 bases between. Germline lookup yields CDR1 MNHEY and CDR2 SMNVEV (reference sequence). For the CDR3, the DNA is TGTGCCAGCAGGAAACAGAGTAGCAATCAGCCCCAGCATTTT. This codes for CASRKQSSNQPQHF.

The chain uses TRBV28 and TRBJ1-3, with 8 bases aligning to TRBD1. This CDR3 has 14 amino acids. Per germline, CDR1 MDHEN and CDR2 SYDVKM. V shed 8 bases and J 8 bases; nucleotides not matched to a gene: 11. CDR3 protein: CASGKQGGVDTIYF. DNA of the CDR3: TGTGCCAGCGGAAAACAGGGGGGCGTGGACACCATATATTTT.

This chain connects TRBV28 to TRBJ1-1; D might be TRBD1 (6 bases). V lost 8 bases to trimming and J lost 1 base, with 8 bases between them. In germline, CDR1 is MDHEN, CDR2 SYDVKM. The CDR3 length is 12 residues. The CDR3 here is CASPGANTEAFF. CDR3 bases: TGTGCCAGCCCGGGGGCGAACACTGAAGCTTTCTTT.

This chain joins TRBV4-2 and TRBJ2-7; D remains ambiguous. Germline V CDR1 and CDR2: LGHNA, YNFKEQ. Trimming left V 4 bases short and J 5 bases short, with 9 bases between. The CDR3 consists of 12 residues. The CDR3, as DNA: TGTGCCAGCAGCCCAGGCGGCGACGAGCAGTACTTC. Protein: CASSPGGDEQYF.

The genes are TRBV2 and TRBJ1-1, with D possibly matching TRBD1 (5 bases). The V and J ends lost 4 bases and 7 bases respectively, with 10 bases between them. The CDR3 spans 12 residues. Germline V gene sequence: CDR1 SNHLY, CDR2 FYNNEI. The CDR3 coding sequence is TGTGCCAGCAGTGTAGGGGTTGGTGAAGCTTTCTTT. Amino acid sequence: CASSVGVGEAFF.